What follows are 26 T cell receptor beta chains derived from one specimen sequenced in a study of CD8 T cells in ankylosing spondylitis. Study outcomes and limitations: A TCR beta motif made of 7 to 9 highly homologous variants seemed typical of ankylosing spondylitis blood.

TCRdb re-called the 5' RACE reads with MiXCR, one entry per CDR3 protein. Of roughly 220,000 distinct CDR3 sequences in the sample, about 16% were seen once. Antigens for these TCRs are unknown. Sequenced: blood, either unsorted or a sorted T cell fraction (not recorded which). Every receptor here comes from a male donor with ankylosing spondylitis.

Concerning this clonotype: Germline and junction disagree at one end, which may indicate a read error. The chain employs TRBV6-1 and TRBJ1-5; no clear D. The CDR3 consists of 15 residues. Looked up from germline, CDR1 is MNHNS and CDR2 is SASEGT. The CDR3 sequence is CASSEAGDNNQPQHF. CDR3 nucleotides: TGTGCCAGCAGTGAAGCAGGTGACAACAATCAGCCTCAGCATTTT.

The chain recombines TRBV27 with TRBJ2-3, with 7 bases matching TRBD2. Trimming cost V 1 base and J 2 bases; bases outside gene matches: 9. The CDR3 covers 17 residues. The germline CDR1 and CDR2 sequences are MNHEY and SMNVEV (reference sequence). CDR3 protein: CASSLFQRDWDTDTQYF. The CDR3 bases are TGTGCCAGCAGTTTATTCCAGCGGGATTGGGACACAGATACGCAGTATTTT.

The count of this clonotype is one. The chain joins TRBV4-1 to TRBJ2-3, with no clear D. Trimming stripped 8 bases from V and 1 base from J, with 13 bases between. Germline CDR1 is MGHRA and CDR2 is YSYEKL. The CDR3 consists of 14 residues. This CDR3 reads CASALGLGTDTQYF. CDR3 DNA: TGCGCCAGCGCCCTAGGGTTGGGCACAGATACGCAGTATTTT.

This clonotype appeared a few times. This chain connects TRBV29-1 to TRBJ2-5; D tentatively fits TRBD1 or TRBD2 (5 bases each). CDR3 size: 14 residues. Germline V gene sequence: CDR1 SQVTM, CDR2 ANQGSEA. V was cut by 1 base and J by 0 bases, with 9 bases left in between. CDR3 sequence: CSVEGLGDQETQYF. In DNA, the CDR3 is TGCAGCGTTGAAGGTTTGGGGGACCAAGAGACCCAGTACTTC.

The gene calls are TRBV4-1 and TRBJ2-2, with D hard to call. V was trimmed by 2 bases and J by 4 bases, leaving 5 bases between them. This CDR3 has 13 residues. The germline V gene encodes CDR1 MGHRA and CDR2 YSYEKL. CDR3 DNA sequence: TGCGCCAGCAGCCAAATACTCACCGGGGAGCTGTTTTTT. This sequence encodes CASSQILTGELFF.

This clonotype was seen repeatedly, ten times or more. The chain uses TRBV7-9 and TRBJ2-3; D is possibly TRBD1 (6 bases). The V gene lost 5 bases and the J gene lost 4 bases, with 10 bases spanning the gap. The CDR3 has 13 amino acids. The germline gives CDR1 SEHNR, CDR2 FQNEAQ (reference sequence). CDR3 nucleotides: TGTGCCAGCAGCCAACAGGGTGCAGATACGCAGTATTTT. Its protein product is CASSQQGADTQYF.

The DNA for the CDR3 is TGCGCCAGCAGCCTGGGGGGGAGGGGCAATGAGCAGTTCTTC. It translates to CASSLGGRGNEQFF. The V call is TRBV5-1, the J call TRBJ2-1; TRBD2 aligns across 7 bases. There are 14 residues in the CDR3. Germline CDR1 and CDR2: SGHRS and YFSETQ. V lost 4 bases and J lost 6; bases outside the gene matches: 7.

This clonotype turned up a few times. V usage is TRBV12-3 or TRBV12-4 and J usage is TRBJ1-5; a weak D match, TRBD1 (5 bases). Trimming took off 0 bases at V and 5 bases at J, with 11 bases between the two ends. The CDR3 is 15 residues long. The CDR3 spells CASSLAPTVDQPQHF. CDR3 nucleotide sequence: TGTGCCAGCAGTTTAGCCCCGACAGTCGATCAGCCCCAGCATTTT.

The chain recombines TRBV6-1 with TRBJ1-1; D is unclear. Trimming cost V 4 bases and J 1 base, with 7 bases left between them. Per the germline V gene, CDR1 is MNHNS and CDR2 is SASEGT. This CDR3 is built from 13 residues. CDR3 amino acids: CASSGFWNTEAFF. CDR3 DNA sequence: TGTGCCAGCAGTGGGTTTTGGAACACTGAAGCTTTCTTT.

V gene TRBV7-9 combines with J gene TRBJ1-4; 7 bases line up with TRBD1. The CDR3 has 15 amino acids. V was clipped by 1 base and J by 8 bases; unmatched bases: 7. CDR1 is SEHNR, CDR2 FQNEAQ, per germline (reference sequence). DNA of the CDR3: TGTGCCAGCAGCTTAGTTGGGACAGAGGGCGAAAAACTGTTTTTT. This codes for CASSLVGTEGEKLFF.

CDR3 sequence: CASSLRGTGYEQYF. The CDR3 DNA reads TGTGCCAGCAGTTTGAGAGGGACGGGGTACGAGCAGTACTTC. The chain couples TRBV27 to TRBJ2-7; D tentatively fits TRBD1 or TRBD2 (5 bases each). The CDR3 consists of 14 residues. Germline-derived CDR1 and CDR2 are MNHEY and SMNVEV (reference sequence). The V gene lost 3 bases and the J gene lost 4 bases, with 13 bases spanning the gap.

This clonotype showed up many times. The gene calls are TRBV5-6 and TRBJ2-3; 9 bases are a match to TRBD1. V trimming: 0 bases; J trimming: 6 bases; junction bases outside the gene matches: 11. Germline values: CDR1 SGHDT, CDR2 YYEEEE. The length of the CDR3 is 17 residues. The CDR3: CASSLAPGQGPIDTQYF. DNA of the CDR3: TGTGCCAGCAGCTTGGCGCCGGGACAGGGACCAATTGATACGCAGTATTTT.

This clonotype was observed once. The gene calls are TRBV14 and TRBJ2-7; D unclear. Germline V gene lookup returns CDR1 SGHDN and CDR2 FVKESK. This CDR3 region has 14 residues. V was shortened by 1 base and J by 3 bases, with 10 bases between the two germline ends. The CDR3 spells CASSQAADDYEQYF. The CDR3 DNA reads TGTGCCAGCAGCCAAGCTGCAGACGACTACGAGCAGTACTTC.

The DNA of the CDR3 is TGCGCCAGCAGCCAAGGGACTAGCGTTACCGGGGAGCTGTTTTTT. The encoded protein is CASSQGTSVTGELFF. The J gene is TRBJ2-2, the V gene TRBV4-1; 9 bases are a match to TRBD2. CDR1 and CDR2 from the germline V gene are MGHRA and YSYEKL. The CDR3 extends over 15 amino acids. V gave up 1 base and J gave up 5 bases; unmatched junction bases: 2.

The V call is TRBV11-2, the J call TRBJ2-1; the D gene is possibly TRBD1 (7 bases). V was trimmed by 3 bases and J by 9 bases, leaving 21 bases between them. CDR3 length equals 16 residues. CDR1 is SGHAT and CDR2 is FQNNGV in the germline V gene. The CDR3 sequence: CASSLGRAGQPPEQFF. The CDR3, as DNA: TGTGCCAGCAGCTTGGGCCGGGCGGGACAGCCGCCTGAGCAGTTCTTC. The variable domain in full, with the rest retrieved from reference TRBV11-2 and TRBJ2-1, is EAGVAQSPRYKIIEKRQSVAFWCNPISGHATLYWYQQILGQGPKLLIQFQNNGVVDDSQLPKDRFSAERLKGVDSTLKIQPAKLEDSAVYLCASSLGRAGQPPEQFFGPGTRLTVL.

A few counts support this clonotype. The V gene is TRBV7-9, the J gene TRBJ1-4; D remains unclear. The CDR3 length is 14 residues. CDR1 and CDR2 (germline): SEHNR, FQNEAQ (reference sequence). Trimming took off 1 base at V and 3 bases at J, with 6 bases between the two ends. CDR3 in amino acids: CASSLGEANEKLFF. The DNA of the CDR3 is TGTGCCAGCAGCTTAGGAGAAGCTAATGAAAAACTGTTTTTT. Together with reference TRBV7-9 and TRBJ1-4, the CDR3 gives the full variable domain: DTGVSQNPRHKITKRGQNVTFRCDPISEHNRLYWYRQTLGQGPEFLTYFQNEAQLEKSRLLSDRFSAERPKGSFSTLEIQRTEQGDSAMYLCASSLGEANEKLFFGSGTQLSVL.

V usage is TRBV9 and J usage is TRBJ1-3; TRBD1 matches at 9 bases. CDR1 SGDLS and CDR2 YYNGEE come from the germline V gene. This CDR3 has 15 amino acids. V lost 3 bases to trimming and J lost 3 bases; unmatched junction nucleotides: 4. In DNA form, the CDR3 reads TGTGCCAGCAGCGAACAGGGGGCGAGTGGAAACACCATATATTTT. Encoded protein: CASSEQGASGNTIYF.

V is TRBV27 and J is TRBJ2-1; 10 nucleotides agree with TRBD2. Germline V gene data show CDR1 as MNHEY and CDR2 as SMNVEV (reference sequence). CDR3 size: 17 residues. V was clipped by 0 bases and J by 8 bases; unmatched bases: 10. The CDR3 coding sequence is TGTGCCAGCAGTTTATCGTGGACTAGCGGCCCCGGGGATGAGCAGTTCTTC. Translating gives CASSLSWTSGPGDEQFF.

There are a few counts of this clonotype. The chain combines TRBV28 with TRBJ1-5; D not resolved. This CDR3 is 13 amino acids long. Trimming cost V 4 bases and J 9 bases, with 13 bases left between them. The germline gives CDR1 MDHEN, CDR2 SYDVKM. CDR3 in amino acids: CASSSPLFGPQHF. Written as DNA, the CDR3 is TGTGCCAGCAGTTCCCCTCTTTTTGGGCCCCAGCATTTT.

This clonotype was counted between two and nine times. The chain is built from TRBV18 and TRBJ2-1; 7 bases align to TRBD2. Germline CDR1 and CDR2: KGHSH and LQKENI. The CDR3 is 17 residues long. The V gene end was trimmed by 4 bases and the J gene end by 8 bases; junction bases not matched to a gene: 17. The CDR3 nucleotides read TGTGCCAGCTCACTCACATCGGCGGGAGTGTGGGAAGATGAGCAGTTCTTC. It codes for CASSLTSAGVWEDEQFF.

This clonotype was counted only a few times. The rearrangement joins TRBV15 to TRBJ1-2; perhaps TRBD1 as D (6 bases). This CDR3 is built from 16 residues. Trimming removed 0 bases at V and 4 bases at J, with 15 bases between. CDR1 and CDR2 from the germline V gene are LNHNV and YYDKDF (reference sequence). The chain's CDR3 is CATSRDLGAVTYGYTF. CDR3 sequence (DNA): TGTGCCACCAGCAGAGATTTGGGGGCTGTAACCTATGGCTACACCTTC.

The genes are TRBV7-9 and TRBJ1-6, with a possible D match to TRBD1 (6 bases). The CDR3 has 14 amino acids. Looked up from germline, CDR1 is SEHNR and CDR2 is FQNEAQ (reference sequence). The ends were cut back, 5 bases at V and 10 bases at J, with 15 bases in the middle. The CDR3 DNA follows: TGTGCCAGCAGCCCCGGACAGATCGGCTCACCCCTCCACTTT. It encodes CASSPGQIGSPLHF.

V gene TRBV5-5 combines with J gene TRBJ2-7; 8 bases are shared with TRBD1. Germline lookup yields CDR1 SGHKS and CDR2 YYEKEE (reference sequence). The V and J ends lost 2 bases and 4 bases, in that order; junction bases with no gene match: 8. CDR3 size: 15 residues. Written as DNA, the CDR3 is TGTGCCAGCAGCTTAGACGACAGGGGCGTTTACGAGCAGTACTTC. Amino acids: CASSLDDRGVYEQYF.

In DNA, the CDR3 is TGCAGTGCTAGAGATCCTAGGACGTACGAGCAGTACTTC. The encoded protein is CSARDPRTYEQYF. V gene TRBV20-1 combines with J gene TRBJ2-7; D not certain. CDR1 is DFQATT and CDR2 is SNEGSKA in the germline V gene (reference sequence). CDR3 length equals 13 residues. The V end lost 0 bases, the J end lost 4 bases, and 10 bases lay between the germline ends.

The chain recombines TRBV28 with TRBJ2-7; 7 bases align to TRBD2. Losses at the gene ends were 6 bases for V and 9 bases for J; bases not matched to a gene: 5. The germline V gene encodes CDR1 MDHEN and CDR2 SYDVKM. The CDR3 is 11 amino acids. CDR3 sequence reads: CASRNPGGQYF. The CDR3, as DNA: TGTGCCAGCAGAAACCCGGGGGGGCAGTACTTC. Drawing the rest from reference TRBV28 and TRBJ2-7, the complete variable domain is DVKVTQSSRYLVKRTGEKVFLECVQDMDHENMFWYRQDPGLGLRLIYFSYDVKMKEKGDIPEGYSVSREKKERFSLILESASTNQTSMYLCASRNPGGQYFGPGTRLTVT.

The chain carries TRBV5-6 and TRBJ2-7; D ambiguous. This CDR3 spans 14 amino acids. Trimming pared 2 bases from V and 2 bases from J, leaving 11 bases between. Germline V gene data show CDR1 as SGHDT and CDR2 as YYEEEE. This chain's CDR3 is CASSLVSQAYEQYF. The CDR3, as DNA: TGTGCCAGCAGCTTAGTCTCGCAGGCCTACGAGCAGTACTTC.